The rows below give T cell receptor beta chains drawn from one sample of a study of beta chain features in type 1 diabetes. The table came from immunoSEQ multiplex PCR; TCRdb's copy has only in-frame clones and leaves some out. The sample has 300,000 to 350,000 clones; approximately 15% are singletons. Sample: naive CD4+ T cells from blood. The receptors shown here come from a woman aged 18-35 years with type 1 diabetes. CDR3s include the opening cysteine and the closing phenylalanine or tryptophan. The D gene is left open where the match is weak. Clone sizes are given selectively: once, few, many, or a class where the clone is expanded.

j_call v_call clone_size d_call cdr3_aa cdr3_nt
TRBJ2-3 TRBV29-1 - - CSVEDPGGTDTQYF TGCAGCGTTGAAGATCCGGGGGGCACAGATACGCAGTATTTT
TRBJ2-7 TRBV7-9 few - CASSLQGTPYEQYF TGTGCCAGCAGTCTTCAGGGTACACCCTACGAGCAGTACTTC
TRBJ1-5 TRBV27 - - CASSFPGDSNQPQHF TGTGCCAGCAGTTTCCCGGGGGATAGCAATCAGCCCCAGCATTTT
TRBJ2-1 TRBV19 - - CASSSENRDYNEQFF TGTGCCAGTAGTAGCGAAAACCGGGACTACAATGAGCAGTTCTTC
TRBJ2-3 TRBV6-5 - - CASAIGGAQYF TGTGCCAGCGCGATAGGCGGGGCGCAGTATTTT
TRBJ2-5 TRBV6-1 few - CASSDLTAGKPRETQYF TGTGCCAGCAGTGATCTAACCGCAGGGAAACCAAGAGAAACCCAGTACTTC
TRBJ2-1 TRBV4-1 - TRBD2 CASSPGLAGARGEQFF TGCGCCAGCAGCCCGGGACTAGCGGGAGCGCGGGGGGAGCAGTTCTTC
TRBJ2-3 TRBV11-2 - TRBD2 CASSPGLAGGPDTQYF TGTGCCAGCAGCCCGGGACTAGCGGGAGGGCCAGATACGCAGTATTTT
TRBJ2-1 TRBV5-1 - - CASSLLPTTSYNEQFF TGCGCCAGCAGCTTGCTCCCGACGACTAGCTACAATGAGCAGTTCTTC
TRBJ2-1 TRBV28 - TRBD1 CASSFQGARYQQFF TGTGCCAGCAGTTTTCAGGGGGCTCGTTACCAACAGTTCTTC
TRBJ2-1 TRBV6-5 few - CASSTAVEQFF TGTGCCAGCAGCACAGCGGTAGAGCAGTTCTTC
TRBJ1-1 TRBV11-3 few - CASSLTQGNTEAFF TGTGCCAGCAGCTTAACTCAGGGAAACACTGAAGCTTTCTTT
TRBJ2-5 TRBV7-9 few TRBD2 CASSWGLAGSETQYF TGTGCCAGCAGCTGGGGACTAGCGGGATCGGAGACCCAGTACTTC
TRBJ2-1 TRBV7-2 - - CASSLRLVTYNEQFF TGTGCCAGCAGCCTCAGACTAGTGACCTACAATGAGCAGTTCTTC
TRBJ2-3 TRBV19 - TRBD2 CASREAGGGTQYF TGTGCCAGTAGGGAAGCGGGAGGAGGTACGCAGTATTTT
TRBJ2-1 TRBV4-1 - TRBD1 CASSHGRDRGFYNEQFF TGCGCCAGCAGCCATGGGAGGGACAGGGGGTTCTACAATGAGCAGTTCTTC
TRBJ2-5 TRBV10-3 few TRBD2 CAISIASGGVETQYF TGTGCCATCTCGATCGCTAGCGGAGGGGTGGAGACCCAGTACTTC
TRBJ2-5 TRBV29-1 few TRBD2 CSAPGLAGVGETQYF TGCAGCGCCCCGGGACTAGCGGGAGTGGGCGAGACCCAGTACTTC
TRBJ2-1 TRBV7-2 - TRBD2 CASSPTSGSYNEQFF TGTGCCAGCAGCCCGACTAGCGGTTCCTACAATGAGCAGTTCTTC
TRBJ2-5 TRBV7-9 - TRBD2 CASSRSGTQGETQYF TGTGCCAGCAGTCGTAGCGGGACTCAGGGGGAGACCCAGTACTTC
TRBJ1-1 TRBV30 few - CAWSLTVREAFF TGTGCCTGGAGTTTAACAGTGAGAGAAGCTTTCTTT
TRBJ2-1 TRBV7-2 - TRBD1 CASRPRGGEFNEQFF TGTGCCAGCAGACCCCGAGGGGGCGAATTCAATGAGCAGTTCTTC
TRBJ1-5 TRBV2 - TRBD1 CASSEETGSNQPQHF TGTGCCAGCAGTGAGGAGACAGGGAGCAATCAGCCCCAGCATTTT
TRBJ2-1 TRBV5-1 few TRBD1 CASSVDRSNEQFF TGCGCCAGCAGCGTGGACAGGAGCAATGAGCAGTTCTTC
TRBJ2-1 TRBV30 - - CACNRDRAFGGARTYNEQFF TGTGCCTGCAACCGGGACAGAGCCTTCGGGGGAGCGAGGACCTACAATGAGCAGTTCTTC
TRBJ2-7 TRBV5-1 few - CASSLGGYEQYF TGCGCCAGCAGCTTGGGAGGGTACGAGCAGTACTTC
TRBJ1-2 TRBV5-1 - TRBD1 CASSTTGSGYTF TGCGCCAGCAGCACGACAGGGAGTGGCTACACCTTC
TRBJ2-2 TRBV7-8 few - CASSRVSSTGELFF TGTGCCAGCAGCCGAGTCTCCTCCACCGGGGAGCTGTTTTTT
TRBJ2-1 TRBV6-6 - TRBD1 CASRGPGQGYNEQFF TGTGCCAGTAGGGGACCGGGACAGGGCTACAATGAGCAGTTCTTC
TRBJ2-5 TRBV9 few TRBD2 CASSTSGRGAETQYF TGTGCCAGCAGCACCAGCGGGAGGGGCGCAGAGACCCAGTACTTC
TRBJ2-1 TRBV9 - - CASSAVPGLHSLQFF TGTGCCAGCAGCGCCGTGCCGGGACTTCATTCGTTGCAGTTCTTC
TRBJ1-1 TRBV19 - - CASSILGRNTEAFF TGTGCCAGTAGTATATTGGGGAGGAACACTGAAGCTTTCTTT
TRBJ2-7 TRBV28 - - CASSLPPGAYEQYF TGTGCCAGCAGTTTACCGCCAGGGGCATACGAGCAGTACTTC
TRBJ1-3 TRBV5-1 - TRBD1 CASSSDRTSGNTIYF TGCGCCAGCAGCTCGGACAGGACCTCTGGAAACACCATATATTTT
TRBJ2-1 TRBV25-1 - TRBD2 CASSERWTSGRRDEQFF TGTGCCAGCAGTGAACGATGGACTAGCGGGAGGAGGGATGAGCAGTTCTTC
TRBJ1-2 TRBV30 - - CAWTDKVGGYTF TGTGCCTGGACCGACAAGGTTGGTGGCTACACCTTC
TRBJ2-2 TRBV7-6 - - CASSLASGTGELFF TGTGCCAGCAGCTTAGCGAGCGGGACCGGGGAGCTGTTTTTT
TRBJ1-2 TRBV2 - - CASSVDEGVYGYTF TGTGCCAGCAGTGTCGATGAAGGAGTCTATGGCTACACCTTC
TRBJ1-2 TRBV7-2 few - CASSLKRGWGYTF TGTGCCAGCAGCTTAAAAAGGGGATGGGGCTACACCTTC